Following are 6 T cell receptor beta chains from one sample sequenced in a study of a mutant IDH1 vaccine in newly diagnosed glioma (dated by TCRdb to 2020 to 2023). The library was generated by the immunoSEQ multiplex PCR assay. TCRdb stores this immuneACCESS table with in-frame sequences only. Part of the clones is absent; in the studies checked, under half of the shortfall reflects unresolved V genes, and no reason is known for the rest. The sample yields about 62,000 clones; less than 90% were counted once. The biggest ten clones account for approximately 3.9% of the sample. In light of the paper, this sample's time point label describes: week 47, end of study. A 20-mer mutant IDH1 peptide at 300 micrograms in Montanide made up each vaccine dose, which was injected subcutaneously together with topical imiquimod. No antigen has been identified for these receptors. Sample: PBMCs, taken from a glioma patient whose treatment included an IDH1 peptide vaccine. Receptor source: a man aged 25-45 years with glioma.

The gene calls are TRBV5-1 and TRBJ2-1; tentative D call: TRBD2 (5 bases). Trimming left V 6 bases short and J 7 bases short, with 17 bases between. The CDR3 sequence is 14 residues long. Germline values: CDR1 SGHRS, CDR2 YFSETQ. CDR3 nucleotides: TGCGCCAGCAAGCGGCCGGGGTACGAGAATGAGCAGTTCTTC. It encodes CASKRPGYENEQFF.

The CDR3 protein is CASSSGQGQRGELFF. CDR3 in DNA: TGTGCCAGCTCATCCGGGCAGGGTCAACGCGGGGAGCTGTTTTTT. The gene calls are TRBV18 and TRBJ2-2, with D maybe TRBD1 (5 bases). The CDR3 length is 15 residues. The ends were cut back, 5 bases at V and 7 bases at J, with 17 bases in the middle. Looked up from germline, CDR1 is KGHSH and CDR2 is LQKENI.

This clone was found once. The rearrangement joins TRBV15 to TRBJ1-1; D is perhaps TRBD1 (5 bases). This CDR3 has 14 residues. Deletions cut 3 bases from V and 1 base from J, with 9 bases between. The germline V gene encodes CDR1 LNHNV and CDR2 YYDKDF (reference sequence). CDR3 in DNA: TGTGCCACCAGCAGTAGCGGGGGGAACACTGAAGCTTTCTTT. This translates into CATSSSGGNTEAFF. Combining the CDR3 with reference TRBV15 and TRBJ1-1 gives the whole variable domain DAMVIQNPRYQVTQFGKPVTLSCSQTLNHNVMYWYQQKSSQAPKLLFHYYDKDFNNEADTPDNFQSRRPNTSFCFLDIRSPGLGDTAMYLCATSSSGGNTEAFFGQGTRLTVV.

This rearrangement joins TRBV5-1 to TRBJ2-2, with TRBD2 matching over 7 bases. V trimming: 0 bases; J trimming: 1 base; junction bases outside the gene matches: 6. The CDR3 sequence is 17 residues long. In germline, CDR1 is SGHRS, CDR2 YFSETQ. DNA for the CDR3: TGCGCCAGCAGCTTGGCTCCTAGCGGAGTGAACACCGGGGAGCTGTTTTTT. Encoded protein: CASSLAPSGVNTGELFF. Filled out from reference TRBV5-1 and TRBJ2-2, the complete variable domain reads KAGVTQTPRYLIKTRGQQVTLSCSPISGHRSVSWYQQTPGQGLQFLFEYFSETQRNKGNFPGRFSGRQFSNSRSEMNVSTLELGDSALYLCASSLAPSGVNTGELFFGEGSRLTVL.

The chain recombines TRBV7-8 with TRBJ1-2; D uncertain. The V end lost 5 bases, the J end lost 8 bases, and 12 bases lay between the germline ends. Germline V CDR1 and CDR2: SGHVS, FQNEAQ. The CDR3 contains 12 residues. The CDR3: CASSPPFGGYTF. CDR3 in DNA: TGTGCCAGCAGCCCCCCATTCGGGGGCTACACCTTC.

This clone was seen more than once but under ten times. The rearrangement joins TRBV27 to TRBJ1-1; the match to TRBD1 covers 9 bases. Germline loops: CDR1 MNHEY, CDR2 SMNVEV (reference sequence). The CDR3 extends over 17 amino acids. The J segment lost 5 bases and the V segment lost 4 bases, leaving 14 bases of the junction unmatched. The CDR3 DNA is TGTGCCAGCAGTTATGGAACAGGGGGCAAGTTGAGGACTGAAGCTTTCTTT. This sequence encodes CASSYGTGGKLRTEAFF.